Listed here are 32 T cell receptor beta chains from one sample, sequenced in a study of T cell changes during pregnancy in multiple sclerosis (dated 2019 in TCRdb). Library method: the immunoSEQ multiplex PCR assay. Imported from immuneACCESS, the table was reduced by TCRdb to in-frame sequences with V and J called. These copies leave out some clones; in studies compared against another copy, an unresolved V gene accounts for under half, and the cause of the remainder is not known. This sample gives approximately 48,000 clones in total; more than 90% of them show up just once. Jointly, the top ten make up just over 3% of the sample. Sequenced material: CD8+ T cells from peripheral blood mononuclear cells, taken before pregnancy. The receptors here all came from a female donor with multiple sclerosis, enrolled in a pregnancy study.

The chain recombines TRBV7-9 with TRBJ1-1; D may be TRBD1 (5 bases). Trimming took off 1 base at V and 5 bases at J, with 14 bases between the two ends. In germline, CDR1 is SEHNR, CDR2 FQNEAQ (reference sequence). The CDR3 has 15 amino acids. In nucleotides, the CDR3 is TGTGCCAGCAGCTTAGAAAGGGGAATGGGGACTGAAGCTTTCTTT. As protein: CASSLERGMGTEAFF.

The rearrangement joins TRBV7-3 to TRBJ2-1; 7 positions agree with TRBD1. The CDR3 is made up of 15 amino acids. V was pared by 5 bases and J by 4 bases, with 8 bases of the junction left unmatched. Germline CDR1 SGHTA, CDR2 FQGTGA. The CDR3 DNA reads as TGTGCCAGCAGCGTGCTGGGACAGATATACAATGAGCAGTTCTTC. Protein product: CASSVLGQIYNEQFF.

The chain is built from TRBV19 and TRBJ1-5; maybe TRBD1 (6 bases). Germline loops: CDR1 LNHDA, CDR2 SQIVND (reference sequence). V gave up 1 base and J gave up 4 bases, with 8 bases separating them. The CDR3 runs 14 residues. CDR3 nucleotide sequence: TGTGCCAGTAGTATAGGGACAGCAAATCAGCCCCAGCATTTT. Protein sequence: CASSIGTANQPQHF.

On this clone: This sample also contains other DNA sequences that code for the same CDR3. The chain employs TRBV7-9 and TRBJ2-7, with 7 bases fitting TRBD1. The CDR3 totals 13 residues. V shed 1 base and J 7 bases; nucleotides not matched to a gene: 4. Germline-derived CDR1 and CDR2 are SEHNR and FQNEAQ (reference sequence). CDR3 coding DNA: TGTGCCAGCAGCTTAGGAGGGGGCGGGGAGCAGTACTTC. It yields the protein CASSLGGGGEQYF.

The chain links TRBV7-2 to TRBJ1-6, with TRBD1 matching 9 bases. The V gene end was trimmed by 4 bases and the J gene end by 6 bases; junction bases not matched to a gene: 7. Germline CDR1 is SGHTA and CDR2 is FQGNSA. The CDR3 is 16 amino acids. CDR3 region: CASSSTGQGPNSPLHF. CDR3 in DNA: TGTGCCAGCAGCTCCACCGGACAGGGGCCTAATTCACCCCTCCACTTT.

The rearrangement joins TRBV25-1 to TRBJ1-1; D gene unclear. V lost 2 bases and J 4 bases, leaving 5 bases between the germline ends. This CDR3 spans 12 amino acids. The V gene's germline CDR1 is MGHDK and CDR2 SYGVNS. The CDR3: CASSETATEAFF. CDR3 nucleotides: TGTGCCAGCAGTGAAACAGCCACTGAAGCTTTCTTT.

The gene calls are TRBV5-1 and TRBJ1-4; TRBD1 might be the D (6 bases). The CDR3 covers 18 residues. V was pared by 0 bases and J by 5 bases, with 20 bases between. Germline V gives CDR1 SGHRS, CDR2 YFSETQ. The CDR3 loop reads CASSLGPYREIANEKLFF. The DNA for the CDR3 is TGCGCCAGCAGCTTGGGGCCCTACAGGGAGATCGCCAATGAAAAACTGTTTTTT.

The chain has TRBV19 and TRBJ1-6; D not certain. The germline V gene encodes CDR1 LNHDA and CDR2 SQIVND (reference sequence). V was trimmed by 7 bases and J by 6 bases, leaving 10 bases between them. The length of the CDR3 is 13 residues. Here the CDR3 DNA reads TGTGCCAGTACAACATCCCCTAATTCACCCCTCCACTTT. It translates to CASTTSPNSPLHF.

The CDR3 loop is CASSTLGALAGGTDTQYF. In DNA form, the CDR3 reads TGTGCCAGCAGCACCCTGGGGGCGCTAGCGGGGGGCACAGATACGCAGTATTTT. The chain is built from TRBV13 and TRBJ2-3; TRBD2 matches at 10 bases. The germline V gene has CDR1 PRHDT and CDR2 FYEKMQ (reference sequence). The CDR3 is made up of 18 amino acids. Trimming took 5 bases from V and 1 from J; bases not matched to a gene: 12.

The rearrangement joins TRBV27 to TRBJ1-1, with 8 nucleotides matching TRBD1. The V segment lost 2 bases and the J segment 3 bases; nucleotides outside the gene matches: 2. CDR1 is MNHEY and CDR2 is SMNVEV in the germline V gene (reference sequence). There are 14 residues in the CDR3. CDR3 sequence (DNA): TGTGCCAGCAGTTTAGACAGGGGCTACACTGAAGCTTTCTTT. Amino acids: CASSLDRGYTEAFF.

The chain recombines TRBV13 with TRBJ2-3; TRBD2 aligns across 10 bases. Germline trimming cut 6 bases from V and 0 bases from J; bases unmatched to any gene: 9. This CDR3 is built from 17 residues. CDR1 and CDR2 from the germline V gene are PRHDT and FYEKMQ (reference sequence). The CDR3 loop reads CASSGISGGSSTDTQYF. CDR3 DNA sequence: TGTGCCAGCAGTGGAATTAGCGGGGGGTCTAGCACAGATACGCAGTATTTT.

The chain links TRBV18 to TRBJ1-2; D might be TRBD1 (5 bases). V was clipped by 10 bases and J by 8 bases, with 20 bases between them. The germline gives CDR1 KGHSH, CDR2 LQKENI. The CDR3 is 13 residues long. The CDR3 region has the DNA TGTGCCACGCCTTTGATGGGGCTGGACGGCTACACCTTC. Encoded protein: CATPLMGLDGYTF.

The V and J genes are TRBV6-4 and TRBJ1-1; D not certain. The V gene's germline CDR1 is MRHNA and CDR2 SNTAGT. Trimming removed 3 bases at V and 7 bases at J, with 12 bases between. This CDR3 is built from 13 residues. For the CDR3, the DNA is TGTGCCAGCAGTGAGCGGGAAGAGGGTGAAGCTTTCTTT. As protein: CASSEREEGEAFF.

As DNA, the CDR3 is TGTGCCAGCACCATCAAGCCCTACAATGAGCAGTTCTTC. This gives the protein CASTIKPYNEQFF. The V gene is TRBV27, the J gene TRBJ2-1; D not certain. Trimming cost V 7 bases and J 2 bases, with 9 bases left between them. The CDR3 extends over 13 amino acids. The V gene's germline CDR1 is MNHEY and CDR2 SMNVEV (reference sequence).

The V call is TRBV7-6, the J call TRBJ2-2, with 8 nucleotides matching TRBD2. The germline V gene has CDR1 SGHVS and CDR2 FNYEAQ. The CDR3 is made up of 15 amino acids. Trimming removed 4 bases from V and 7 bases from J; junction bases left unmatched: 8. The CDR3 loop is CASSSPGRGNGELFF. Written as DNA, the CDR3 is TGTGCCAGCAGCTCCCCCGGGAGGGGCAACGGGGAGCTGTTTTTT.

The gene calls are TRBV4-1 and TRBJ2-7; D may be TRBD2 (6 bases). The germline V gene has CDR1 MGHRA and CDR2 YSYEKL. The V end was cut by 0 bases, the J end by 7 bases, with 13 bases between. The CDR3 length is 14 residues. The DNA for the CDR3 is TGCGCCAGCAGCCAAGAGGGCGGGGCGAGGGAGCAGTACTTC. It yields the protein CASSQEGGAREQYF.

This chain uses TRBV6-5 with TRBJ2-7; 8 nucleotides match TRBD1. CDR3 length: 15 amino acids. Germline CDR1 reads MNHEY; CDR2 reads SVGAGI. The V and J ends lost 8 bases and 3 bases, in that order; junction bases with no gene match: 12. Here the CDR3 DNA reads TGTGCCAGCTGGGGCCCGACAGGGGATAACTACGAGCAGTACTTC. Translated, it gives CASWGPTGDNYEQYF.

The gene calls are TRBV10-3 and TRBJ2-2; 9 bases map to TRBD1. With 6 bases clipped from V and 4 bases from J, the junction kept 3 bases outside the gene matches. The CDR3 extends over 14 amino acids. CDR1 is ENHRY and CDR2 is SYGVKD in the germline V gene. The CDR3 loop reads CAISPGQGTGELFF. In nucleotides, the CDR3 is TGTGCCATCAGCCCGGGACAGGGCACCGGGGAGCTGTTTTTT.

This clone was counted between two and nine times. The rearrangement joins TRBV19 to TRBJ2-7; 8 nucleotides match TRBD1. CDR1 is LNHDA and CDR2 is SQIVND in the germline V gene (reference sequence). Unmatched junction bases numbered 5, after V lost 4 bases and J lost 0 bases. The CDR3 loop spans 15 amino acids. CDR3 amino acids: CASSRGQGFSYEQYF. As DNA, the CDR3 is TGTGCCAGTAGTAGAGGACAGGGCTTCTCCTACGAGCAGTACTTC.

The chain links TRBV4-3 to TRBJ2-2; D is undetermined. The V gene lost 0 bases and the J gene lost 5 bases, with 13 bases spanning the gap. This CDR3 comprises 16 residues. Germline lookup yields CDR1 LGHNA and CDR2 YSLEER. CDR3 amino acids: CASSQDSGFNTGELFF. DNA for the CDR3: TGCGCCAGCAGCCAAGATTCCGGGTTTAATACCGGGGAGCTGTTTTTT.

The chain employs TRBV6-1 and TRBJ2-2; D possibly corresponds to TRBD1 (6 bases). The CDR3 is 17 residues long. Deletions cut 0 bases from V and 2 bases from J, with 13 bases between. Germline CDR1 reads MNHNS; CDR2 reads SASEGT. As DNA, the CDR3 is TGTGCCAGCAGTGAAGCGGCCGGACAGCTTAACACCGGGGAGCTGTTTTTT. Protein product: CASSEAAGQLNTGELFF.

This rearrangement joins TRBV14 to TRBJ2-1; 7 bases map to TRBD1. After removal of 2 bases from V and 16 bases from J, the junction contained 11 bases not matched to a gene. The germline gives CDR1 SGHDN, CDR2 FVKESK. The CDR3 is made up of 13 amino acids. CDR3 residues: CASSQQGQFSYFF. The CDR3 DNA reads TGTGCCAGCAGCCAACAGGGACAGTTCTCGTATTTCTTC.

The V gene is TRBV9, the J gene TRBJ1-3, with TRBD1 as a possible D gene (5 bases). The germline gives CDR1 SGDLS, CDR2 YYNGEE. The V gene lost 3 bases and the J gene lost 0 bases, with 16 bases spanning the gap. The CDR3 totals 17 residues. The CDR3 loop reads CASSGHLQGFSGNTIYF. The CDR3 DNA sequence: TGTGCCAGCAGCGGTCACCTCCAGGGATTCTCTGGAAACACCATATATTTT.

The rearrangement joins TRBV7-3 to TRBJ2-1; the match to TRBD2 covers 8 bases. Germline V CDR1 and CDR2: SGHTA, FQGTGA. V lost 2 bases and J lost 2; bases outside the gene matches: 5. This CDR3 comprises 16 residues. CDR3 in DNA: TGTGCCAGCAGCTTAGGTAGCGGGGCCACCTACAATGAGCAGTTCTTC. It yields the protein CASSLGSGATYNEQFF.

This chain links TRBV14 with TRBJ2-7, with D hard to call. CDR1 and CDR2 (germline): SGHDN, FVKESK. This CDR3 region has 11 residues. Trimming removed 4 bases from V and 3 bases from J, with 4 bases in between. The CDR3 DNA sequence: TGTGCCAGCAGCCCAGGCTACGAGCAGTACTTC. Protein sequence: CASSPGYEQYF.

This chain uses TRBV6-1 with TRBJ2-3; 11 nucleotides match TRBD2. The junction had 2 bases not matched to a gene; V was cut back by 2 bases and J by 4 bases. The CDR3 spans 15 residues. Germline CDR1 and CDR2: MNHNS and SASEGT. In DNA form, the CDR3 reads TGTGCCAGCAGTGAAAGTAGCGGGGGGGCAGATACGCAGTATTTT. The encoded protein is CASSESSGGADTQYF.

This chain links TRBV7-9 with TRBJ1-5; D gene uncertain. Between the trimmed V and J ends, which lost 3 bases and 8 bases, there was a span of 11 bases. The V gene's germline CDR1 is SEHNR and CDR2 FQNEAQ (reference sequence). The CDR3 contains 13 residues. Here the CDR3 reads CASSLGGLEPQHF. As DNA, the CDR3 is TGTGCCAGCAGCTTGGGAGGTCTGGAGCCCCAGCATTTT.

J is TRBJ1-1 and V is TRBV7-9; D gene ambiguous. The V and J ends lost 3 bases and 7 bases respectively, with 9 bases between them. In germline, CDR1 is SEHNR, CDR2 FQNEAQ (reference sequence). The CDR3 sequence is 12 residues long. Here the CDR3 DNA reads TGTGCCAGCAGCTTCGCCAGAATTGAAGCTTTCTTT. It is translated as CASSFARIEAFF.

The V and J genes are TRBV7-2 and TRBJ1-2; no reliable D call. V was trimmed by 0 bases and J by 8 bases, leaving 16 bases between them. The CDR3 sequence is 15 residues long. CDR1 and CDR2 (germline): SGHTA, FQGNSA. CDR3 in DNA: TGTGCCAGCAGCTTAGCCCCGGCGATCTGGGAGGGCTACACCTTC. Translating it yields CASSLAPAIWEGYTF. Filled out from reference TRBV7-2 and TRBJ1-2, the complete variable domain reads GAGVSQSPSNKVTEKGKDVELRCDPISGHTALYWYRQSLGQGLEFLIYFQGNSAPDKSGLPSDRFSAERTGGSVSTLTIQRTQQEDSAVYLCASSLAPAIWEGYTFGSGTRLTVV.

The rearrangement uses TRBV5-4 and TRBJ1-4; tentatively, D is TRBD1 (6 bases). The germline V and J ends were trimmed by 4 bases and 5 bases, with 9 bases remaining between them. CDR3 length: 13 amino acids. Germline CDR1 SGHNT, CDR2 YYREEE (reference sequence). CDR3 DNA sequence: TGTGCCAGCAGCGGACAGCCAAATGAAAAACTGTTTTTT. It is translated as CASSGQPNEKLFF.

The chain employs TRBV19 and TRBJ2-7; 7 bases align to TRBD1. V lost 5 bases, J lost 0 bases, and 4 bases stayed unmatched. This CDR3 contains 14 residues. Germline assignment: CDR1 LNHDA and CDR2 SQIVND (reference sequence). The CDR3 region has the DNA TGTGCCAGTAGTGTACAGGGGAGCTCCTACGAGCAGTACTTC. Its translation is CASSVQGSSYEQYF.

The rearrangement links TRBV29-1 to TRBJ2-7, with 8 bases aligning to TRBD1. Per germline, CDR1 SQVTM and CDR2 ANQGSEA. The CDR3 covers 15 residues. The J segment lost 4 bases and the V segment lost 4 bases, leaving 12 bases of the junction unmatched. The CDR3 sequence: CSVVSTSTGGYEQYF. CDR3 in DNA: TGCAGCGTTGTTTCTACCTCAACAGGGGGATACGAGCAGTACTTC.